Shown below are 18 T cell receptor beta chains from a single sample sequenced in a study of blood T cell repertoires in COVID-19. Sequenced by immunoSEQ multiplex PCR; TCRdb stores in-frame clones only, minus some. This table has under 150,000 clones, roughly 79% appearing once. Sequencing was done on a sample of peripheral blood. These receptor sequences come from a human donor with acute or convalescent COVID-19. The donor label of this sample is uncertain.

This clone was recorded once. CDR3 in amino acids: CASSLRVTAEEPQHF. The CDR3 region has the DNA TGTGCCAGCAGTTTAAGAGTGACCGCCGAGGAGCCCCAGCATTTT. V is TRBV27 and J is TRBJ1-5; D remains unclear. In germline, CDR1 is MNHEY, CDR2 SMNVEV (reference sequence). The V end was cut by 2 bases, the J end by 8 bases, with 16 bases between. This CDR3 region has 15 residues.

In DNA, the CDR3 is TGTGCCAGCAGCCAAGACAGGGAGGACACCGGGGAGCTGTTTTTT. It translates to CASSQDREDTGELFF. The genes are TRBV9 and TRBJ2-2; possibly TRBD1 for D (7 bases). This CDR3 has 15 residues. V was shortened by 4 bases and J by 3 bases, with 13 bases between the two germline ends. Germline V gene sequence: CDR1 SGDLS, CDR2 YYNGEE.

V and J are TRBV4-1 and TRBJ1-6; D perhaps matches TRBD1 (6 bases). Trimming cost V 1 base and J 7 bases, with 14 bases left between them. In germline, CDR1 is MGHRA, CDR2 YSYEKL. This CDR3 spans 16 amino acids. The CDR3 sequence is CASSQAPQGPNSPLHF. CDR3 DNA: TGCGCCAGCAGCCAAGCCCCCCAGGGGCCAAATTCACCCCTCCACTTT.

The rearrangement links TRBV18 to TRBJ1-1, with D possibly matching TRBD1 (6 bases). V lost 2 bases, J lost 1 base, and 8 bases lay in between. CDR1 KGHSH and CDR2 LQKENI come from the germline V gene. This CDR3 spans 14 amino acids. This chain's CDR3 is CASSPNRANTEAFF. The CDR3 DNA reads TGTGCCAGCTCACCAAACAGGGCGAACACTGAAGCTTTCTTT.

The chain couples TRBV7-8 to TRBJ2-4; weak D call: TRBD1 (7 bases). Trimming took off 5 bases at V and 0 bases at J, with 23 bases between the two ends. The germline gives CDR1 SGHVS, CDR2 FQNEAQ. This CDR3 is 19 amino acids long. CDR3 in amino acids: CASSPGGLMPSLAKNIQYF. CDR3 sequence (DNA): TGTGCCAGCAGCCCAGGGGGACTTATGCCCAGTCTAGCCAAAAACATTCAGTACTTC.

The CDR3 DNA reads as TGTGCCAGCAGCCTTACGGGTCGCTCCTACGAGCAGTACTTC. It encodes CASSLTGRSYEQYF. The chain carries TRBV9 and TRBJ2-7, with unresolved D. V gave up 4 bases and J gave up 0 bases, with 11 bases separating them. CDR1 and CDR2 (germline): SGDLS, YYNGEE. The CDR3 is made up of 14 amino acids.

This chain links TRBV10-3 with TRBJ1-2, with 9 positions matching TRBD1. V shed 4 bases and J 4 bases; nucleotides not matched to a gene: 10. The CDR3 runs 16 residues. Germline CDR1 reads ENHRY; CDR2 reads SYGVKD. The CDR3 DNA reads as TGTGCCATCAGTGCGACCCGGGACAGGGTTCCCTATGGCTACACCTTC. Translated: CAISATRDRVPYGYTF.

This clone was observed a few times. This chain uses TRBV7-8 with TRBJ1-1, with D perhaps TRBD1 (6 bases). Germline CDR1 reads SGHVS; CDR2 reads FQNEAQ. The CDR3 is made up of 16 amino acids. V dropped 5 bases and J dropped 2 bases, with 18 bases sitting between them. The CDR3 DNA follows: TGTGCCAGCAGCCCCAACAGGGTCGCCCCAAACACTGAAGCTTTCTTT. Encoded protein: CASSPNRVAPNTEAFF. The entire variable domain, with the rest obtained from reference TRBV7-8 and TRBJ1-1, is as follows: GAGVSQSPRYKVAKRGQDVALRCDPISGHVSLFWYQQALGQGPEFLTYFQNEAQLDKSGLPSDRFFAERPEGSVSTLKIQRTQQEDSAVYLCASSPNRVAPNTEAFFGQGTRLTVV.

This chain connects TRBV19 to TRBJ2-5; tentative D call: TRBD2 (6 bases). In germline, CDR1 is LNHDA, CDR2 SQIVND (reference sequence). V was cut by 1 base and J by 7 bases, with 10 bases left in between. This CDR3 contains 13 residues. The CDR3 sequence is CASSIGLGGTQYF. In nucleotides, the CDR3 is TGTGCCAGTAGTATAGGACTGGGAGGGACCCAGTACTTC. The whole variable domain, remainder taken from reference TRBV19 and TRBJ2-5, is DGGITQSPKYLFRKEGQNVTLSCEQNLNHDAMYWYRQDPGQGLRLIYYSQIVNDFQKGDIAEGYSVSREKKESFPLTVTSAQKNPTAFYLCASSIGLGGTQYFGPGTRLLVL.

The chain couples TRBV5-1 to TRBJ1-1; TRBD1 is a possible D gene (5 bases). V gave up 1 base and J gave up 1 base, with 8 bases separating them. The germline V gene has CDR1 SGHRS and CDR2 YFSETQ. The CDR3 contains 14 residues. The CDR3 region has the DNA TGCGCCAGCAGCTTGAGGGGCGGGAACACTGAAGCTTTCTTT. Translating it yields CASSLRGGNTEAFF.

In DNA, the CDR3 is TGTGCCAGCAGTTTTGACAGGGGGTTAAGCGGGGAGCTGTTTTTT. This gives the protein CASSFDRGLSGELFF. The chain is built from TRBV6-5 and TRBJ2-2; 9 positions match TRBD1. The germline V gene has CDR1 MNHEY and CDR2 SVGAGI. The CDR3 spans 15 residues. Trimming took 4 bases from V and 7 from J; bases not matched to a gene: 7.

V and J are TRBV18 and TRBJ1-5; 10 bases match TRBD1. Germline V gene sequence: CDR1 KGHSH, CDR2 LQKENI. Germline trimming cut 6 bases from V and 5 bases from J; bases unmatched to any gene: 10. There are 16 residues in the CDR3. Written as DNA, the CDR3 is TGTGCCAGCTCTCCGGGACAGGGGAATAGGGATCAGCCCCAGCATTTT. Residues: CASSPGQGNRDQPQHF.

V usage is TRBV19 and J usage is TRBJ2-1, with 11 bases aligning to TRBD1. Germline loops: CDR1 LNHDA, CDR2 SQIVND (reference sequence). CDR3 length equals 15 residues. After removal of 6 bases from V and 7 bases from J, the junction contained 8 bases not matched to a gene. The CDR3 DNA sequence: TGTGCCAGTAGCCCCCGGACAGGGGGCAGGAATGAGCAGTTCTTC. Translation gives CASSPRTGGRNEQFF.

Of note for this clone: The sample contains more than one DNA sequence encoding this CDR3. The J gene is TRBJ1-6, the V gene TRBV19; D perhaps matches TRBD1 (5 bases). The CDR3 covers 14 residues. V was shortened by 8 bases and J by 6 bases, with 14 bases between the two germline ends. In germline, CDR1 is LNHDA, CDR2 SQIVND (reference sequence). Here the CDR3 reads CASDRGEGNSPLHF. The CDR3 coding sequence is TGTGCCAGTGATCGAGGGGAGGGTAATTCACCCCTCCACTTT.

The rearrangement links TRBV15 to TRBJ2-5, with TRBD2 matching 11 bases. Germline-derived CDR1 and CDR2 are LNHNV and YYDKDF (reference sequence). This CDR3 has 18 amino acids. V shed 0 bases and J 5 bases; nucleotides not matched to a gene: 11. The CDR3: CATSRDLGLAGGLETQYF. The CDR3 nucleotides read TGTGCCACCAGCAGAGATTTGGGCCTAGCGGGGGGACTGGAGACCCAGTACTTC.

This clone was picked up a small number of times. V gene TRBV6-1 combines with J gene TRBJ2-7, with D maybe TRBD1 (6 bases). Between the trimmed V and J ends, which lost 0 bases and 4 bases, there was a span of 7 bases. The germline V gene has CDR1 MNHNS and CDR2 SASEGT. The CDR3 has 13 amino acids. CDR3: CASSEAGQYEQYF. In nucleotides, the CDR3 is TGTGCCAGCAGTGAAGCTGGACAGTACGAGCAGTACTTC.

The rearrangement uses TRBV5-1 and TRBJ1-2; D uncertain. The V end lost 5 bases, the J end lost 1 base, and 6 bases lay between the germline ends. CDR3 size: 12 residues. Germline V gives CDR1 SGHRS, CDR2 YFSETQ. The CDR3 loop reads CASRGGNYGYTF. The CDR3 DNA sequence: TGCGCCAGCAGAGGCGGTAACTATGGCTACACCTTC.

The V call is TRBV27, the J call TRBJ1-2; TRBD1 matches at 7 bases. The CDR3 is 13 amino acids. Losses at the gene ends were 6 bases for V and 4 bases for J; bases not matched to a gene: 5. The V gene's germline CDR1 is MNHEY and CDR2 SMNVEV (reference sequence). The CDR3 region has the DNA TGTGCCAGCAGCCGGGACAGCACCTATGGCTACACCTTC. Protein product: CASSRDSTYGYTF.